This entry concerns a single T cell receptor beta chain. TCRdb reprocessed the RT-PCR reads via MiXCR and lists one record per CDR3 protein. The sample has about 570,000 distinct CDR3 sequences, around 10% seen once; the top ten hold 9.5% to 11%. This CDR3 is built from 14 residues. Germline CDR1 is KGHSH and CDR2 is LQKENI. V lost 2 bases and J 6 bases, leaving 12 bases between the germline ends. The data derive from a study of response to subunit inactivated influenza vaccine. These data also featured in a second study, about T cells expressing NK-cell markers. Turning to that study: Production of TCR beta cDNA relied on 5'RACE template switching with UMIs.

This clonotype was obtained from a man between 45 and 60 years old who received an inactivated influenza vaccine. The material was PBMCs from blood, obtained on the day of vaccination. The gene calls are TRBV18 and TRBJ2-3; no clear D. This CDR3 reads CASSPNSGLDTQYF. DNA of the CDR3: TGTGCCAGCTCACCAAATTCGGGTCTGGATACGCAGTATTTT.